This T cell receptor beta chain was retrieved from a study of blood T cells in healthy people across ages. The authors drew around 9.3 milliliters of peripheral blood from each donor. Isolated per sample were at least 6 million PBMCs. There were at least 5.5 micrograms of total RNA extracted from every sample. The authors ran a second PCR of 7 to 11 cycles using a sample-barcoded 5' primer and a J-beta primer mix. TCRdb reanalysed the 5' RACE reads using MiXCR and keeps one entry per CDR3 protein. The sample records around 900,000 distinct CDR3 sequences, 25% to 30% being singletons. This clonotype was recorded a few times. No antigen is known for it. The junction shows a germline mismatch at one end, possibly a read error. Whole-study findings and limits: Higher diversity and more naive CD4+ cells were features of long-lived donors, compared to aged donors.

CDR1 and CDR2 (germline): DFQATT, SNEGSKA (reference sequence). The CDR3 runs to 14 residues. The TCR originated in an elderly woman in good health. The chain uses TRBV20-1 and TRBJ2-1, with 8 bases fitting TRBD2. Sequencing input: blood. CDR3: CSATLAGSNNEQFF. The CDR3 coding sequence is TGCAGTGCTACTCTAGCGGGCTCCAACAATGAGCAGTTCTTC.